Reported below is one T cell receptor (beta chain). The antigen is unknown. The iRepertoire nested amplicon-rescue multiplex PCR amplified TCR alpha and beta CDR3s from RNA. Input was about 85-400 ng of tissue mRNA or PBMC total RNA. MiXCR, applied by TCRdb to the multiplex PCR reads, yields one record per CDR3 protein. This table has 150,000 to 200,000 distinct CDR3 sequences, about 46% appearing once. Losses at the gene ends were 10 bases for V and 9 bases for J; bases not matched to a gene: 15. CDR1 and CDR2 (germline): LNHDA, SQIVND (reference sequence). The CDR3 extends over 16 amino acids. The data are from a study of glioma-infiltrating T cells. Whole-study results and caveats: Very few CDR3 sequences were shared between tissue and blood.

V is TRBV19 and J is TRBJ2-1; 13 bases align to TRBD2. Sequencing input: glioma tissue, nonneoplastic brain tissue, or PBMCs (not recorded which). This TCR was recovered from a human donor with low-grade glioma or glioblastoma, undergoing nonglioma brain surgery, or in good health (not recorded which). The CDR3 reads CATRTSGRNIGSEQFF. For the CDR3, the DNA is TGTGCCACGAGGACTAGCGGGAGAAATATTGGTAGTGAGCAGTTCTTC. Combining the CDR3 with reference TRBV19 and TRBJ2-1 gives the whole variable domain DGGITQSPKYLFRKEGQNVTLSCEQNLNHDAMYWYRQDPGQGLRLIYYSQIVNDFQKGDIAEGYSVSREKKESFPLTVTSAQKNPTAFYLCATRTSGRNIGSEQFFGPGTRLTVL.